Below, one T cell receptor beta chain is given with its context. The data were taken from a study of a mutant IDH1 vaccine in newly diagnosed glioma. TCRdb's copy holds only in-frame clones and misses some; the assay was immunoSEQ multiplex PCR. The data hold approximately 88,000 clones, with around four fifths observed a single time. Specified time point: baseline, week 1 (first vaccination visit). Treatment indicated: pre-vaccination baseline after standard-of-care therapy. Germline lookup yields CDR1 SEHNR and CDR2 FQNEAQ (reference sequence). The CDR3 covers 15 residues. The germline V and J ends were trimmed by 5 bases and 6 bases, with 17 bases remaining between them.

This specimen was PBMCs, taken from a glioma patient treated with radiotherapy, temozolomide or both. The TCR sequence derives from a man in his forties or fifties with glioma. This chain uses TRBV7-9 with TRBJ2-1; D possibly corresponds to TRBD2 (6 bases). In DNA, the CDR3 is TGTGCCAGCAGCCCCCGCGGGGTTTACGGCAATGAGCAGTTCTTC. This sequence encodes CASSPRGVYGNEQFF.